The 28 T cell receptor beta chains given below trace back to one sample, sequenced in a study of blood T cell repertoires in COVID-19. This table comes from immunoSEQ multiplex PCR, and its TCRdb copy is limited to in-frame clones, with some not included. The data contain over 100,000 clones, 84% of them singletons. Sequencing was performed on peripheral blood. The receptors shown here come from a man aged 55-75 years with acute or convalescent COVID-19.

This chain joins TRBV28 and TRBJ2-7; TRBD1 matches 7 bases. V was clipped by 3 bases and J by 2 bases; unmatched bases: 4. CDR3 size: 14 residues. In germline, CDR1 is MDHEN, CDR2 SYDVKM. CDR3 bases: TGTGCCAGCAGTTTTGGACAGGTGACCTACGAGCAGTACTTC. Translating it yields CASSFGQVTYEQYF.

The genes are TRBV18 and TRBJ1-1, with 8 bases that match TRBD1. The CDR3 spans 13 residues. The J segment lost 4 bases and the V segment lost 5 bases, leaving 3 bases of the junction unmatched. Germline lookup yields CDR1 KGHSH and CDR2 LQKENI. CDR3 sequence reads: CASSATGGTEAFF. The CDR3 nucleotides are TGTGCCAGCTCAGCAACAGGGGGCACTGAAGCTTTCTTT.

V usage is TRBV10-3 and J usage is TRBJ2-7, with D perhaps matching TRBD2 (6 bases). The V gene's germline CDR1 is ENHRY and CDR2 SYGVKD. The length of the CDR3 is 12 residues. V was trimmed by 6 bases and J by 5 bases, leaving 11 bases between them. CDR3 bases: TGTGCCATCAGCGGGGGACGGGACGAGCAGTACTTC. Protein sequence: CAISGGRDEQYF.

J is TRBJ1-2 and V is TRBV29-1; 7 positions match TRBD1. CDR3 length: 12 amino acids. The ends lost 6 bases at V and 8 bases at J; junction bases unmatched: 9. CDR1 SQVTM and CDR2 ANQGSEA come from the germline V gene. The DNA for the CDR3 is TGCAGCGTAGGCGACAGGGCCTTAGGCTACACCTTC. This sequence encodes CSVGDRALGYTF.

The CDR3: CASSLTGTSSNTEAFF. CDR3 DNA: TGCGCCAGCAGCTTAACCGGGACATCAAGCAACACTGAAGCTTTCTTT. This chain uses TRBV5-1 with TRBJ1-1; D might be TRBD1 (6 bases). The CDR3 sequence is 16 residues long. V lost 2 bases and J 2 bases, leaving 16 bases between the germline ends. CDR1 is SGHRS and CDR2 is YFSETQ in the germline V gene.

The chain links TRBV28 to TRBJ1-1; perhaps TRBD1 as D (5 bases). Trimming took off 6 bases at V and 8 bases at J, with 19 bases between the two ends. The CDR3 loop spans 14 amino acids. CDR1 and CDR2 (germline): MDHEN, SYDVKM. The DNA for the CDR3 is TGTGCCAGCAGAAGTGGGGCGCTAGGACCCGAAGCTTTCTTT. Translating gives CASRSGALGPEAFF.

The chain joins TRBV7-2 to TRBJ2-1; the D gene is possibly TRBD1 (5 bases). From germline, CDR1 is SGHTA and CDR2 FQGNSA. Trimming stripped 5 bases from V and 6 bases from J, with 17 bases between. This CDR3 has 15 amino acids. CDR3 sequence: CASSPAPGAPNEQFF. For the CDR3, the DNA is TGTGCCAGCAGCCCGGCCCCTGGGGCTCCCAATGAGCAGTTCTTC.

In DNA form, the CDR3 reads TGTGCCACCAGCAGGGCACACCCCCGTCTGTTTTTT. This translates into CATSRAHPRLFF. The chain is built from TRBV15 and TRBJ2-2; no clear D. The CDR3 runs 12 residues. Germline CDR1 is LNHNV and CDR2 is YYDKDF (reference sequence). V dropped 3 bases and J dropped 14 bases, with 13 bases sitting between them.

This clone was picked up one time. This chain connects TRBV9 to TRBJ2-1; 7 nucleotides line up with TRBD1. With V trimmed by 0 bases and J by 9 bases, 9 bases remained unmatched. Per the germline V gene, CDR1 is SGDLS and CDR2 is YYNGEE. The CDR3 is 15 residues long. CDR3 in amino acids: CASSVALQGPGEQFF. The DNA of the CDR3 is TGTGCCAGCAGCGTAGCTTTACAGGGGCCGGGTGAGCAGTTCTTC.

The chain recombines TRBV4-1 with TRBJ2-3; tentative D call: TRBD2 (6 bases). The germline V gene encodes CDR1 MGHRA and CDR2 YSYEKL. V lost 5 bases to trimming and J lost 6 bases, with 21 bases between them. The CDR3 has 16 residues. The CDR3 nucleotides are TGCGCCAGCAGCTCCTCGGGACTGTCGCTCACGGATACGCAGTATTTT. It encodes CASSSSGLSLTDTQYF.

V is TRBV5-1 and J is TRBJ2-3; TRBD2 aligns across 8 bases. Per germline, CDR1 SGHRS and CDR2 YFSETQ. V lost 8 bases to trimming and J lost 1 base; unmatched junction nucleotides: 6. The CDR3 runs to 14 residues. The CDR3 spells CASSLAARTDTQYF. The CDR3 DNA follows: TGCGCCAGTTCACTAGCGGCCCGCACAGATACGCAGTATTTT.

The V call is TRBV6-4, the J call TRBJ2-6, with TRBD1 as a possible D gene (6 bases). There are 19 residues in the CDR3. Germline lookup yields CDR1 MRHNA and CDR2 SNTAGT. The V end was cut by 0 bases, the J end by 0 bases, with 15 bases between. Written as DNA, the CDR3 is TGTGCCAGCAGTGACTCGATGGACAGCTCATTCTCTGGGGCCAACGTCCTGACTTTC. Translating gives CASSDSMDSSFSGANVLTF.

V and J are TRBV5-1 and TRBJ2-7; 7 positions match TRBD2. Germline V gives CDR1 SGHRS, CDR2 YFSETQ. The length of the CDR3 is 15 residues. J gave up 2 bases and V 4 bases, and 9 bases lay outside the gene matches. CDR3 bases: TGCGCCAGCAGCCCCGCGAGCGGGGACCCCTACGAGCAGTACTTC. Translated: CASSPASGDPYEQYF.

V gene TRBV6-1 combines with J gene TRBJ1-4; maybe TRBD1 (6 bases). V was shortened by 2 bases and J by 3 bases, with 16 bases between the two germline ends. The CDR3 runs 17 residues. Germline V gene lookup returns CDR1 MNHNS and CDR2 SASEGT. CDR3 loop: CASSEKGTPVANEKLFF. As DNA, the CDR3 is TGTGCCAGCAGTGAAAAGGGGACACCGGTAGCTAATGAAAAACTGTTTTTT.

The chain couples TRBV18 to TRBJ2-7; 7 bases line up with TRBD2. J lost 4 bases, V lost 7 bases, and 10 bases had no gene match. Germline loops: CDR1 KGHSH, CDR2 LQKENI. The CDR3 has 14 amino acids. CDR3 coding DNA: TGTGCCAGCTTTCCGGGAGCGGGAAGGTACGAGCAGTACTTC. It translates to CASFPGAGRYEQYF.

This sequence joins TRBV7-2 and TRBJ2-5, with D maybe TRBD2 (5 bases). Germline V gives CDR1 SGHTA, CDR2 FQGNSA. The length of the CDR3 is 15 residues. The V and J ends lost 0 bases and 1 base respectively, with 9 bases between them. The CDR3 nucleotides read TGTGCCAGCAGCTTAGCGGGAGAGCCCCAAGAGACCCAGTACTTC. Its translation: CASSLAGEPQETQYF.

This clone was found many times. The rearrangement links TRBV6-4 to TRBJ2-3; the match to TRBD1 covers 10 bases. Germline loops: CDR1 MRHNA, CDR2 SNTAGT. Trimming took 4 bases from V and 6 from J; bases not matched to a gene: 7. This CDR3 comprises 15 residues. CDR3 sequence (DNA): TGTGCCAGCAGTGCCACGGGACAGGGGTTCGATACGCAGTATTTT. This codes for CASSATGQGFDTQYF.

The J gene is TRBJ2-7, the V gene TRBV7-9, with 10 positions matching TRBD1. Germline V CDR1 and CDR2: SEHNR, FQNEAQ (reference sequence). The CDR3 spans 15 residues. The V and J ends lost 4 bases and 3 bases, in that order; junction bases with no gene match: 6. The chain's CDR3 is CASSSTGQGYYEQYF. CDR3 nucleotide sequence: TGTGCCAGCAGCTCAACGGGACAGGGGTACTACGAGCAGTACTTC.

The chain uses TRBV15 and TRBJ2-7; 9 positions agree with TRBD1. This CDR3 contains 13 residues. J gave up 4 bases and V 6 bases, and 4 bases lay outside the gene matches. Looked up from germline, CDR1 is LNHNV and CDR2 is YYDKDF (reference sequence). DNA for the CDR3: TGTGCCACCAGTTTGGACAGGGGTTACGAGCAGTACTTC. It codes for CATSLDRGYEQYF.

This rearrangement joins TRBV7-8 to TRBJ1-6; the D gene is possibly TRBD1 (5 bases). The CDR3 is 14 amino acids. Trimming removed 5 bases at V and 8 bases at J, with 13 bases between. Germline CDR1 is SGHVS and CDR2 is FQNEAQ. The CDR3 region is CASSHNPRDSPLHF. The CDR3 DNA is TGTGCCAGCAGCCATAATCCCAGGGATTCACCCCTCCACTTT.

This CDR3 is CASSQGRSGRCSYEQYV. CDR3 coding DNA: TGCGCCAGCAGCCAAGGAAGAAGCGGGAGGTGCTCCTACGAGCAGTACGTC. This chain joins TRBV4-1 and TRBJ2-7; 9 bases fit TRBD2. Germline CDR1 reads MGHRA; CDR2 reads YSYEKL. CDR3 size: 17 residues. The V and J ends lost 1 base and 0 bases, in that order; junction bases with no gene match: 7.

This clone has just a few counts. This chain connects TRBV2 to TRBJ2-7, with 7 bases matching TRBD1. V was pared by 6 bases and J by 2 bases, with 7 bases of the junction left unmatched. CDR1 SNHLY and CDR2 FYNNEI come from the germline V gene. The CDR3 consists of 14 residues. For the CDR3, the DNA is TGTGCCAGCAGACTGGGGACAGAGGCCTACGAGCAGTACTTC. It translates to CASRLGTEAYEQYF.

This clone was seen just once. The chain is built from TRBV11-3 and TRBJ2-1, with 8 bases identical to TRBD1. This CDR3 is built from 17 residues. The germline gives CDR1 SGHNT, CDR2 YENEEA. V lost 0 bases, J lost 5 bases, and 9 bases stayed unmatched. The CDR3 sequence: CASSLEFLTGVDNEQFF. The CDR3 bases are TGTGCCAGCAGCTTAGAATTTTTGACAGGGGTGGACAATGAGCAGTTCTTC. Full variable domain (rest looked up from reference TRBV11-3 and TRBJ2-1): EAGVVQSPRYKIIEKKQPVAFWCNPISGHNTLYWYLQNLGQGPELLIRYENEEAVDDSQLPKDRFSAERLKGVDSTLKIQPAELGDSAVYLCASSLEFLTGVDNEQFFGPGTRLTVL.

CDR3 in DNA: TGTGCCAGCAGTCTCGCCAGGGGAAACACTGAAGCTTTCTTT. Its protein is CASSLARGNTEAFF. The V call is TRBV2, the J call TRBJ1-1; D is perhaps TRBD1 (6 bases). Germline CDR1 SNHLY, CDR2 FYNNEI. This CDR3 has 14 amino acids. Deletions cut 5 bases from V and 2 bases from J, with 12 bases between.

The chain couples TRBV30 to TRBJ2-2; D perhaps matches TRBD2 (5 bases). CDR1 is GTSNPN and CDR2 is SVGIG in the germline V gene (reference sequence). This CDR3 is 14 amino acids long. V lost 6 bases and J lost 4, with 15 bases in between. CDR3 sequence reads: CACSPRGGTGELFF. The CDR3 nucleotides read TGTGCCTGCTCGCCCCGAGGAGGCACCGGGGAGCTGTTTTTT.

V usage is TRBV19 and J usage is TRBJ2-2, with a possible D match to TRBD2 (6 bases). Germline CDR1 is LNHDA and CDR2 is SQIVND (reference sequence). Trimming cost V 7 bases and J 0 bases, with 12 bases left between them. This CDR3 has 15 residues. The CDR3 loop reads CASTRREANTGELFF. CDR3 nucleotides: TGTGCCAGTACCCGCAGGGAGGCGAACACCGGGGAGCTGTTTTTT.

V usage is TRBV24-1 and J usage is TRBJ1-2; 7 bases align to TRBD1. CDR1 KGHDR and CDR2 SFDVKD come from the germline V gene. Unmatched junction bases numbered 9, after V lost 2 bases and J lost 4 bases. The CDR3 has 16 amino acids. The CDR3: CATSDSRQGSLYGYTF. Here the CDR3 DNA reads TGTGCCACCAGTGATTCGCGACAGGGCTCCCTCTATGGCTACACCTTC.

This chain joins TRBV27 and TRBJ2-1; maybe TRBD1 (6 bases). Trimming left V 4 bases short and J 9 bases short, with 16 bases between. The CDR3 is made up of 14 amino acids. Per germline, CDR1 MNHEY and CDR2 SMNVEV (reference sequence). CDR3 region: CASSSRLQGGEQFF. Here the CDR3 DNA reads TGTGCCAGCAGTTCGCGGCTCCAAGGGGGTGAGCAGTTCTTC.